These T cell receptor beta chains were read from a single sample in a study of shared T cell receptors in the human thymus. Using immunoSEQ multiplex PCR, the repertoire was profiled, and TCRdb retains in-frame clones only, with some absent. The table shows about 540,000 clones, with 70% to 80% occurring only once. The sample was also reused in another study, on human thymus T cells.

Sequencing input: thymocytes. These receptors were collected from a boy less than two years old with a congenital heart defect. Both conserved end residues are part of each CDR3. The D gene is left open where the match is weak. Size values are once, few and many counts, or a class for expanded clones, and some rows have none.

DNA: TGTGCAAGTCGCTTAGCTGGGCAAGAAGAGACCCAGTACTTC
CDR3: CASRLAGQEETQYF
D: -
V: TRBV12-2
J: TRBJ2-5
size: -

DNA: TGTGCCAGCAGCCAAGCCCGACTAGAGTCCAACGAGCAGTACTTC
CDR3: CASSQARLESNEQYF
D: -
V: TRBV14
J: TRBJ2-7
size: -

DNA: TGTGCCTGGAAACGCCGGAGCTCTGGAAACACCATATATTTT
CDR3: CAWKRRSSGNTIYF
D: -
V: TRBV30
J: TRBJ1-3
size: -

DNA: TGTGCCAGCAGGACAGGGGTGGAGGCCTACGAGCAGTACTTC
CDR3: CASRTGVEAYEQYF
D: TRBD1
V: TRBV6-4
J: TRBJ2-7
size: -

DNA: TGTGCCAGCAGTTTGCAGGGGCCGCACACTGAAGCTTTCTTT
CDR3: CASSLQGPHTEAFF
D: -
V: TRBV27
J: TRBJ1-1
size: once

DNA: TGCGCCAGCAGCTTGTCCGGGGGGACTGAAGCTTTCTTT
CDR3: CASSLSGGTEAFF
D: -
V: TRBV5-1
J: TRBJ1-1
size: few

DNA: TGTGCCAGCAGTTTTTGGACTAGCGGGAGGCGAGGTGAGCAGTTCTTC
CDR3: CASSFWTSGRRGEQFF
D: TRBD2
V: TRBV28
J: TRBJ2-1
size: -

DNA: TGTGCCAGCAGCTATGGACTAGCGGGAGGAAGGGGTGGGAACGAGCAGTACTTC
CDR3: CASSYGLAGGRGGNEQYF
D: TRBD2
V: TRBV11-2
J: TRBJ2-7
size: -

DNA: TGTGCCAGCAGCCCGACTAGCGCGGGCCCGAAAGAGACCCAGTACTTC
CDR3: CASSPTSAGPKETQYF
D: TRBD2
V: TRBV4-2
J: TRBJ2-5
size: -

DNA: TGCAGCGTCGAAGAGCGGGGCTCCTACAATGAGCAGTTCTTC
CDR3: CSVEERGSYNEQFF
D: TRBD2
V: TRBV29-1
J: TRBJ2-1
size: -

DNA: TGTGCCAGCAGCCCTAGGAGCGGGACCAAAGATACGCAGTATTTT
CDR3: CASSPRSGTKDTQYF
D: TRBD2
V: TRBV5-6
J: TRBJ2-3
size: -

DNA: TGTGCCAGCAGTCCCGAGGGCACTAGCGGAAGAAAAAGGTACGAGCAGTACTTC
CDR3: CASSPEGTSGRKRYEQYF
D: TRBD2
V: TRBV7-9
J: TRBJ2-7
size: few

DNA: TGTGCCTGGAGTGCCCAGGTAACCGGCTACACCTTC
CDR3: CAWSAQVTGYTF
D: -
V: TRBV30
J: TRBJ1-2
size: -

DNA: TGTGCCAGCAGGGCAGGGGACTACGAGCAGTACTTC
CDR3: CASRAGDYEQYF
D: -
V: TRBV13
J: TRBJ2-7
size: once

DNA: TGTGCCTTGCCCACCGAGACATTTCGATGTTTACAGCCCCAGCATTTT
CDR3: CALPTETFRCLQPQHF
D: -
V: TRBV30
J: TRBJ1-5
size: once

DNA: TGTGCCAGCAGCGTAGCTACTTCGAGGAGTGAGCAGTTCTTC
CDR3: CASSVATSRSEQFF
D: -
V: TRBV9
J: TRBJ2-1
size: -

DNA: TGCAGCGTTGAGGCTAGCGGGAGGAGGAGGTACAATGAGCAGTTCTTC
CDR3: CSVEASGRRRYNEQFF
D: TRBD2
V: TRBV29-1
J: TRBJ2-1
size: once

DNA: TGTGCCAGCAGCTTAGGGGGACAGGGCGTCTCTGGGGCCAACGTCCTGACTTTC
CDR3: CASSLGGQGVSGANVLTF
D: TRBD1
V: TRBV11-3
J: TRBJ2-6
size: -

DNA: TGTGCCAGCAGCGAGGACGGAGGGGTTCAGCCCCAGCATTTT
CDR3: CASSEDGGVQPQHF
D: -
V: TRBV11-1
J: TRBJ1-5
size: few

DNA: TGTGCCAGCAGTTTAAACCCCGACAGGGATAATGAAAAACTGTTTTTT
CDR3: CASSLNPDRDNEKLFF
D: TRBD1
V: TRBV28
J: TRBJ1-4
size: once

DNA: TGCAGCGTTGCCCGGGCAGGGGCTAGCGGGAACGAGCAGTACTTC
CDR3: CSVARAGASGNEQYF
D: TRBD2
V: TRBV29-1
J: TRBJ2-7
size: -

DNA: TGTGCCAGCAGCGTAGCTACGGGGTGGACGGGAGGCCTCTCAGATACGCAGTATTTT
CDR3: CASSVATGWTGGLSDTQYF
D: TRBD2
V: TRBV9
J: TRBJ2-3
size: -

DNA: TGCGCCAGCAGCCCATTCGGCAGGGGATACTATGGCTACACCTTC
CDR3: CASSPFGRGYYGYTF
D: -
V: TRBV5-1
J: TRBJ1-2
size: -

DNA: TGTGCCAGCTCACCTTCCCGACAGTACAATGAGCAGTTCTTC
CDR3: CASSPSRQYNEQFF
D: -
V: TRBV18
J: TRBJ2-1
size: -

DNA: TGCGCCAGCAGACAGATTCTAGCGGGGCCTTCCTACGAGCAGTACTTC
CDR3: CASRQILAGPSYEQYF
D: TRBD2
V: TRBV23-1
J: TRBJ2-7
size: -

DNA: TGTGCCAGCAGCAAACGACAGGGTCGGTACGAGCAGTACTTC
CDR3: CASSKRQGRYEQYF
D: TRBD1
V: TRBV9
J: TRBJ2-7
size: -

DNA: TGTGCCAGCAGCTTAGTAGCTAGCGGGAGCGGTGGGAATGAGCAGTTCTTC
CDR3: CASSLVASGSGGNEQFF
D: TRBD2
V: TRBV11-2
J: TRBJ2-1
size: few

DNA: TGCGCCAGCAGCCATAGATTCGGGGCCAACGTCCTGACTTTC
CDR3: CASSHRFGANVLTF
D: -
V: TRBV5-1
J: TRBJ2-6
size: -

DNA: TGTGCCATCGGGACTAGCGGTTACAATGAGCAGTTCTTC
CDR3: CAIGTSGYNEQFF
D: TRBD2
V: TRBV4-2
J: TRBJ2-1
size: -

DNA: TGCGCCAGCAGCCAAGCCCGACTGGTCAGGGTCCAGCCCCAGCATTTT
CDR3: CASSQARLVRVQPQHF
D: -
V: TRBV4-3
J: TRBJ1-5
size: -

DNA: TGTGCCACCCCCAAACCGGGACAGGGACCCTACGAGCAGTACTTC
CDR3: CATPKPGQGPYEQYF
D: TRBD1
V: TRBV6-5
J: TRBJ2-7
size: -

DNA: TGTGCCAGCAGCTTGGAGGAGGGGTTCGGCACTGAAGCTTTCTTT
CDR3: CASSLEEGFGTEAFF
D: -
V: TRBV5-6
J: TRBJ1-1
size: once

DNA: TGTGCCACCAGACACGAGCGGGGCCACACAGATACGCAGTATTTT
CDR3: CATRHERGHTDTQYF
D: TRBD2
V: TRBV15
J: TRBJ2-3
size: -

DNA: TGTGCCTGGAGTTGCATAGACCTTAACGGGAGGGCATACGAGCAGTACTTC
CDR3: CAWSCIDLNGRAYEQYF
D: TRBD2
V: TRBV30
J: TRBJ2-7
size: -

DNA: TGTGCCAGCAGCCGGACTAGCGGTTCTATCTACGAGCAGTACTTC
CDR3: CASSRTSGSIYEQYF
D: TRBD2
V: TRBV6-5
J: TRBJ2-7
size: -

DNA: TGTGCCAGCAAGGGACAGGGAACCCACGAGCAGTACTTC
CDR3: CASKGQGTHEQYF
D: TRBD1
V: TRBV14
J: TRBJ2-7
size: -

DNA: TGTGCCAGCAGCCAAGGACGTAGCGGGAGGTTCAGAGATACGCAGTATTTT
CDR3: CASSQGRSGRFRDTQYF
D: TRBD2
V: TRBV4-2
J: TRBJ2-3
size: -

DNA: TGCGCCAGCAGTCAATCGGCGGGGTCGGGCAATCAGCCCCAGCATTTT
CDR3: CASSQSAGSGNQPQHF
D: -
V: TRBV23-1
J: TRBJ1-5
size: few

DNA: TGTGCCAGCAGCTTAGTTAGCGGGAGTCCCTTTGGTTCCTACAATGAGCAGTTCTTC
CDR3: CASSLVSGSPFGSYNEQFF
D: TRBD2
V: TRBV5-4
J: TRBJ2-1
size: -

DNA: TGCGCCAGCAGCCAAGATACAGCCTATGGCTACACCTTC
CDR3: CASSQDTAYGYTF
D: -
V: TRBV4-1
J: TRBJ1-2
size: -

DNA: TGTGCCAGCAGCTGCTCGACTAGCGGGAGCCCGCAGTACTTC
CDR3: CASSCSTSGSPQYF
D: TRBD2
V: TRBV7-8
J: TRBJ2-7
size: -

DNA: TGCAGCGTTGAAGATCCGGTGGTGCGGGAGCCTGGGAATGAGCAGTTCTTC
CDR3: CSVEDPVVREPGNEQFF
D: TRBD2
V: TRBV29-1
J: TRBJ2-1
size: -

DNA: TGTGCCAGCAGACATGGACAGGGGGCTAGGACCGGGGAGCTGTTTTTT
CDR3: CASRHGQGARTGELFF
D: TRBD1
V: TRBV7-9
J: TRBJ2-2
size: -

DNA: TGTGCCAGCAGCTTAGGAGGACTGGGCACAGATACGCAGTATTTT
CDR3: CASSLGGLGTDTQYF
D: -
V: TRBV7-2
J: TRBJ2-3
size: -

DNA: TGCGCCAGCAGCCAGCCCCACAGGGGTTACGAGCAGTACTTC
CDR3: CASSQPHRGYEQYF
D: TRBD1
V: TRBV4-1
J: TRBJ2-7
size: -

DNA: TGTGCCAGCAGCTTAAGGAACACCCGAGGTACGCAGTATTTT
CDR3: CASSLRNTRGTQYF
D: -
V: TRBV7-9
J: TRBJ2-3
size: -

DNA: TGTGCTAGTGGTTTCATCTACTACGAGCAGTACTTC
CDR3: CASGFIYYEQYF
D: -
V: TRBV12-5
J: TRBJ2-7
size: once

DNA: TGTGCCAGCAGTGATGGACAGGGCTATGGCTACACCTTC
CDR3: CASSDGQGYGYTF
D: TRBD1
V: TRBV6-1
J: TRBJ1-2
size: -

DNA: TGTGCCAGCAGCCAAGAAGGAGATACCTACGAGCAGTACTTC
CDR3: CASSQEGDTYEQYF
D: -
V: TRBV14
J: TRBJ2-7
size: -

DNA: TGTGCCAGCAGTGACAAATCCACTGAAGCTTTCTTT
CDR3: CASSDKSTEAFF
D: -
V: TRBV5-6
J: TRBJ1-1
size: -

DNA: TGTGCCATCAGTGAAGGGAGTTCCTACAATGAGCAGTTCTTC
CDR3: CAISEGSSYNEQFF
D: -
V: TRBV10-3
J: TRBJ2-1
size: -

DNA: TGCAGCGTTTATGGGGCCACAGATACGCAGTATTTT
CDR3: CSVYGATDTQYF
D: -
V: TRBV29-1
J: TRBJ2-3
size: -

DNA: TGTGCCAGTAGCCAACCCCGGTGGCCCCAGCATTTT
CDR3: CASSQPRWPQHF
D: -
V: TRBV19
J: TRBJ1-5
size: -

DNA: TGTGCCAGTAGTATTCGGACAGGGGGCAGGATAATAATAGGGGAGCTGTTTTTT
CDR3: CASSIRTGGRIIIGELFF
D: TRBD1
V: TRBV19
J: TRBJ2-2
size: once

DNA: TGTGCCAGCAGTAGCGGGAGGGCAACAGATACGCAGTATTTT
CDR3: CASSSGRATDTQYF
D: TRBD2
V: TRBV11-3
J: TRBJ2-3
size: -

DNA: TGCGCCAGCAGCCAACCGCGGGTCCAATCTGGCAATGAGCAGTTCTTC
CDR3: CASSQPRVQSGNEQFF
D: -
V: TRBV4-1
J: TRBJ2-1
size: -

DNA: TGCGCCAGCAGCCAAAAAGGGACCTCCGGGACACGCCTTTACGAGCAGTACTTC
CDR3: CASSQKGTSGTRLYEQYF
D: -
V: TRBV4-3
J: TRBJ2-7
size: -

DNA: TGTGCCAGCTCACCTCTTGGGACTACCCTCGAGCAGTACTTC
CDR3: CASSPLGTTLEQYF
D: TRBD2
V: TRBV18
J: TRBJ2-7
size: -